This TCR beta chain derives from a study of T cells in Graves' hyperthyroidism and ophthalmopathy. For the study at large: Initial diagnosis, before any treatment, was when peripheral blood was collected.

This CDR3 has 13 residues. CDR1 is MNHNS, CDR2 SASEGT, per germline. The V end was cut by 5 bases, the J end by 2 bases, with 9 bases between. Amplified TCR beta CDR3 regions came from RNA transcripts. Primed by the HTBI set, a first-round RT-PCR was run on the TCR CDR3. TCRdb passed the multiplex PCR reads through MiXCR, listing each CDR3 protein once. The table has about 740,000 distinct CDR3 sequences, roughly 15% seen once. In its sample, this clonotype was seen many times. The clonotype comes from a woman aged 18-29 years with Graves' hyperthyroidism. The rearrangement joins TRBV6-1 to TRBJ2-5; D remains unclear. The sequenced sample consisted of blood. The CDR3 loop reads CASSRHRQETQYF. In DNA form, the CDR3 reads TGTGCCAGCAGTCGACATAGGCAAGAGACCCAGTACTTC.